The next 26 T cell receptor beta chains were all read from a single sample in a study of cytomegalovirus exposure and HLA in healthy donors. PCR used 60 Vbeta primers and 13 Jbeta primers. Data came from immunoSEQ multiplex PCR; TCRdb stores just in-frame clones and leaves some out. In the table there are roughly 150,000 clones, roughly 76% of which are singletons. What was sequenced was PBMCs. These receptors all come from a female donor in good health and CMV-seronegative.

The V call is TRBV6-5, the J call TRBJ1-6; 9 bases agree with TRBD1. Germline V CDR1 and CDR2: MNHEY, SVGAGI. The CDR3 totals 13 residues. V lost 8 bases and J lost 9; bases outside the gene matches: 5. The DNA of the CDR3 is TGTGCCAGCCAGGGACAGGGTTCTTCACCCCTCCACTTT. This codes for CASQGQGSSPLHF.

The genes are TRBV27 and TRBJ2-7, with D uncertain. The V end was cut by 10 bases, the J end by 4 bases, with 11 bases between. This CDR3 has 11 amino acids. Germline values: CDR1 MNHEY, CDR2 SMNVEV (reference sequence). CDR3 region: CATRGNYEQYF. The CDR3, as DNA: TGTGCCACGAGAGGAAATTACGAGCAGTACTTC.

CDR3 sequence reads: CASSELAGGGTGELFF. The CDR3 DNA follows: TGTGCCAGCAGTGAATTGGCCGGGGGGGGCACCGGGGAGCTGTTTTTT. V gene TRBV25-1 combines with J gene TRBJ2-2; 8 bases are a match to TRBD2. Germline CDR1 is MGHDK and CDR2 is SYGVNS. J lost 4 bases, V lost 1 base, and 5 bases had no gene match. This CDR3 has 16 residues.

This chain connects TRBV6-6 to TRBJ2-5; D possibly corresponds to TRBD1 (6 bases). CDR3 length equals 11 residues. The germline V gene encodes CDR1 MNHNY and CDR2 SVGAGI (reference sequence). V dropped 2 bases and J dropped 12 bases, with 10 bases sitting between them. The CDR3 reads CASSYQQGEYF. In nucleotides, the CDR3 is TGTGCCAGCAGTTACCAACAGGGCGAGTACTTC.

The chain's CDR3 is CASSIGEGYEQYF. Written as DNA, the CDR3 is TGTGCCAGTAGTATTGGGGAGGGCTACGAGCAGTACTTC. The V gene is TRBV19, the J gene TRBJ2-7; 7 nucleotides agree with TRBD2. Trimming took 3 bases from V and 3 from J; bases not matched to a gene: 2. This CDR3 region has 13 residues. Germline V CDR1 and CDR2: LNHDA, SQIVND (reference sequence).

V is TRBV7-6 and J is TRBJ2-3; 7 nucleotides match TRBD1. CDR3 length: 18 amino acids. The junction had 13 bases not matched to a gene; V was cut back by 1 base and J by 3 bases. The V gene's germline CDR1 is SGHVS and CDR2 FNYEAQ. DNA of the CDR3: TGTGCCAGCAGCTTAGTCCAAATACGACAGGGTTTTACAGATACGCAGTATTTT. This gives the protein CASSLVQIRQGFTDTQYF.

The V gene is TRBV27, the J gene TRBJ2-3; D call uncertain. The CDR3 loop spans 15 amino acids. The V and J ends lost 5 bases and 2 bases respectively, with 14 bases between them. CDR1 and CDR2 from the germline V gene are MNHEY and SMNVEV (reference sequence). CDR3 sequence reads: CASSRLTGYTDTQYF. CDR3 nucleotide sequence: TGTGCCAGCAGTAGACTGACTGGATACACAGATACGCAGTATTTT.

The rearrangement joins TRBV7-9 to TRBJ1-2, with a possible D match to TRBD1 (6 bases). CDR1 SEHNR and CDR2 FQNEAQ come from the germline V gene (reference sequence). The V gene lost 4 bases and the J gene lost 4 bases, with 19 bases spanning the gap. The CDR3 is 16 residues long. The chain's CDR3 is CASSSWSGGALYGYTF. The CDR3 region has the DNA TGTGCCAGCAGCTCCTGGTCGGGGGGCGCCCTCTATGGCTACACCTTC.

This chain uses TRBV5-1 with TRBJ2-5, with 9 bases fitting TRBD2. CDR3 length: 15 residues. CDR1 and CDR2 (germline): SGHRS, YFSETQ. V lost 7 bases and J lost 4; bases outside the gene matches: 11. The CDR3 is CASVFGTAGGETQYF. The DNA of the CDR3 is TGCGCCAGCGTCTTTGGGACAGCGGGGGGAGAGACCCAGTACTTC.

The chain carries TRBV29-1 and TRBJ2-1; 10 nucleotides agree with TRBD2. Germline-derived CDR1 and CDR2 are SQVTM and ANQGSEA. Trimming cost V 5 bases and J 7 bases; bases outside gene matches: 17. This CDR3 spans 17 amino acids. CDR3 in DNA: TGCAGCGTTTCAAAAGCGGGAGGGCTAGAACATTGGAATGAGCAGTTCTTC. Its translation is CSVSKAGGLEHWNEQFF.

The gene calls are TRBV28 and TRBJ1-4, with D hard to call. Germline lookup yields CDR1 MDHEN and CDR2 SYDVKM. The V end was cut by 7 bases, the J end by 8 bases, with 11 bases between. CDR3 length: 12 amino acids. The CDR3: CASTAVEEKLFF. For the CDR3, the DNA is TGTGCCAGCACCGCCGTAGAAGAAAAACTGTTTTTT. Complete variable domain (other parts from reference TRBV28 and TRBJ1-4): DVKVTQSSRYLVKRTGEKVFLECVQDMDHENMFWYRQDPGLGLRLIYFSYDVKMKEKGDIPEGYSVSREKKERFSLILESASTNQTSMYLCASTAVEEKLFFGSGTQLSVL.

V usage is TRBV9 and J usage is TRBJ2-3; 12 bases match TRBD2. The germline gives CDR1 SGDLS, CDR2 YYNGEE. This CDR3 has 17 residues. V gave up 4 bases and J gave up 5 bases; unmatched junction bases: 11. The CDR3 is CASSPQGTSGRLDTQYF. The CDR3 region has the DNA TGTGCCAGCAGCCCACAAGGGACTAGCGGGCGACTAGATACGCAGTATTTT.

The chain combines TRBV4-2 with TRBJ2-5; 11 bases are a match to TRBD2. Trimming at V came to 4 bases and at J to 0 bases, leaving 4 bases not matched to a gene. There are 16 residues in the CDR3. CDR1 and CDR2 from the germline V gene are LGHNA and YNFKEQ. The CDR3, as DNA: TGTGCCAGCAGCCCTCGACTAGCGGGGTACCAAGAGACCCAGTACTTC. This translates into CASSPRLAGYQETQYF.

V and J are TRBV2 and TRBJ2-3; D perhaps matches TRBD2 (6 bases). This CDR3 comprises 15 residues. Trimming took 3 bases from V and 0 from J, leaving 10 bases between them. The germline gives CDR1 SNHLY, CDR2 FYNNEI. CDR3 residues: CASSEGTSSTDTQYF. CDR3 bases: TGTGCCAGCAGTGAGGGGACTTCTAGCACAGATACGCAGTATTTT.

The rearrangement uses TRBV29-1 and TRBJ1-4; 7 nucleotides agree with TRBD1. Germline V CDR1 and CDR2: SQVTM, ANQGSEA. V lost 5 bases and J lost 4; bases outside the gene matches: 4. CDR3 length: 13 residues. The CDR3: CSVLGQYNEKLFF. Here the CDR3 DNA reads TGCAGCGTTTTGGGACAGTATAATGAAAAACTGTTTTTT.

This clone was detected only a few times. CDR3 in DNA: TGTGCCAGCTCACCTAAGGAGGCAGGGGTTAGTCATCAGCCCCAGCATTTT. It codes for CASSPKEAGVSHQPQHF. This chain uses TRBV18 with TRBJ1-5; D might be TRBD1 (6 bases). This CDR3 is 17 amino acids long. Trimming removed 3 bases at V and 5 bases at J, with 20 bases between. CDR1 is KGHSH and CDR2 is LQKENI in the germline V gene.

J is TRBJ2-1 and V is TRBV19, with a weak D call TRBD1 (6 bases). CDR3 size: 16 residues. Trimming removed 2 bases at V and 6 bases at J, with 17 bases between. The germline CDR1 and CDR2 sequences are LNHDA and SQIVND (reference sequence). The CDR3 reads CASSILTGRDINEQFF. The CDR3 DNA sequence: TGTGCCAGTAGTATATTGACGGGCAGGGACATCAATGAGCAGTTCTTC. Drawing the rest from reference TRBV19 and TRBJ2-1, the complete variable domain is DGGITQSPKYLFRKEGQNVTLSCEQNLNHDAMYWYRQDPGQGLRLIYYSQIVNDFQKGDIAEGYSVSREKKESFPLTVTSAQKNPTAFYLCASSILTGRDINEQFFGPGTRLTVL.

CDR3 bases: TGTGCCAGCAGCTTAGTCGGCAGGGCCCAAGAGACCCAGTACTTC. This gives the protein CASSLVGRAQETQYF. The gene calls are TRBV7-9 and TRBJ2-5; tentative D call: TRBD1 (5 bases). V was cut by 1 base and J by 1 base, with 10 bases left in between. This CDR3 has 15 amino acids. Germline CDR1 SEHNR, CDR2 FQNEAQ (reference sequence). Based on the CDR3 plus reference TRBV7-9 and TRBJ2-5, the full variable domain is DTGVSQNPRHKITKRGQNVTFRCDPISEHNRLYWYRQTLGQGPEFLTYFQNEAQLEKSRLLSDRFSAERPKGSFSTLEIQRTEQGDSAMYLCASSLVGRAQETQYFGPGTRLLVL.

This sequence joins TRBV5-1 and TRBJ2-2, with 10 nucleotides matching TRBD1. The germline V gene encodes CDR1 SGHRS and CDR2 YFSETQ. Trimming at V came to 2 bases and at J to 5 bases, leaving 12 bases not matched to a gene. The CDR3 loop spans 18 amino acids. CDR3 protein: CASSLWTGGHELTGELFF. The CDR3 region has the DNA TGCGCCAGCAGCTTATGGACAGGGGGTCACGAGTTGACCGGGGAGCTGTTTTTT.

This sequence joins TRBV5-1 and TRBJ2-7, with 8 bases identical to TRBD1. Germline CDR1 is SGHRS and CDR2 is YFSETQ. This CDR3 has 15 amino acids. V gave up 0 bases and J gave up 6 bases; unmatched junction bases: 8. The CDR3 region is CASSLARTGTAEQYF. The CDR3 DNA sequence: TGCGCCAGCAGCTTGGCTAGGACAGGGACGGCCGAGCAGTACTTC.

The CDR3 DNA sequence: TGTGCCAGCAGTACCCTTACCGGGACTAGCAGGGCCAATGAGCAGTTCTTC. Protein: CASSTLTGTSRANEQFF. This chain joins TRBV13 and TRBJ2-1; 9 positions agree with TRBD2. The CDR3 has 17 residues. CDR1 PRHDT and CDR2 FYEKMQ come from the germline V gene (reference sequence). V lost 6 bases, J lost 6 bases, and 15 bases stayed unmatched.

The V call is TRBV2, the J call TRBJ2-7, with TRBD1 matching 7 bases. V gave up 6 bases and J gave up 0 bases; unmatched junction bases: 8. Germline CDR1 reads SNHLY; CDR2 reads FYNNEI. This CDR3 has 15 residues. The CDR3 nucleotides read TGTGCCAGCAGCCCAGACAGGGCAAGCTCCTACGAGCAGTACTTC. It specifies CASSPDRASSYEQYF.

This clone showed up just a few times. The chain links TRBV6-5 to TRBJ2-7; 12 nucleotides agree with TRBD1. The CDR3 has 15 amino acids. Germline V CDR1 and CDR2: MNHEY, SVGAGI. J gave up 4 bases and V 6 bases, and 7 bases lay outside the gene matches. The CDR3: CASSNPGQGAYEQYF. DNA of the CDR3: TGTGCCAGCAGCAACCCGGGACAGGGGGCTTACGAGCAGTACTTC.

The J gene is TRBJ2-7, the V gene TRBV27, with 8 bases matching TRBD1. Germline lookup yields CDR1 MNHEY and CDR2 SMNVEV (reference sequence). This CDR3 comprises 14 residues. J was trimmed by 3 bases and V by 3 bases; bases with no gene match: 4. Written as DNA, the CDR3 is TGTGCCAGCAGTTTTCGGACAGGGTACTACGAGCAGTACTTC. Amino acid sequence: CASSFRTGYYEQYF.

The CDR3 DNA is TGCAGCGCCATCAGTATCATGAACACTGAAGCTTTCTTT. Residues: CSAISIMNTEAFF. This chain connects TRBV29-1 to TRBJ1-1; no clear D. V shed 7 bases and J shed 0 bases, with 12 bases lying between them. Germline CDR1 reads SQVTM; CDR2 reads ANQGSEA. CDR3 length equals 13 residues.

This clone has just one count. V gene TRBV14 combines with J gene TRBJ2-1, with 7 bases fitting TRBD1. The CDR3 is 15 residues long. CDR1 and CDR2 from the germline V gene are SGHDN and FVKESK. The V and J ends lost 4 bases and 5 bases, in that order; junction bases with no gene match: 8. The CDR3: CASSLAGGVNNEQFF. CDR3 sequence (DNA): TGTGCCAGCAGCCTGGCAGGGGGAGTTAACAATGAGCAGTTCTTC.